The 5 T cell receptor beta chains below all came from one sample that was sequenced in a study of naive and memory T cell subsets. Their antigens are not known. The beta constant-region primer was an equimolar mix of two oligonucleotides covering TRBC1 and TRBC2. Four rounds of PCR amplified the ligated cDNA using nested alpha and beta constant-region primers plus SP2. TCRdb redid the calling of the UMI-ligation and nested PCR reads with MiXCR, one entry per CDR3 protein. The table lists about 150,000 distinct CDR3 sequences, approximately 22% of them singletons, with about 0.11% in the top ten. Regarding the study as a whole: Especially in CD8 cells, naive repertoires contained a few larger clonotypes, possibly CD45RA-re-expressing memory cells.

Sequenced sample: naive CD4+ T cells from blood. These receptors all come from a human donor in good health.

This clonotype was seen ten or more times. The V and J genes are TRBV12-3 or TRBV12-4 and TRBJ1-6; D is possibly TRBD1 (6 bases). Trimming stripped 7 bases from V and 10 bases from J, with 17 bases between. CDR3 length equals 14 residues. CDR3 sequence (DNA): TGTGCCAGCACCACCCTCGGGGGCCGGTCACCCCTCCACTTT. Translated: CASTTLGGRSPLHF.

CDR3 protein: CASSLGSQRNNQPQHF. CDR3 nucleotides: TGTGCCAGCAGCTTAGGGAGCCAAAGGAACAATCAGCCCCAGCATTTT. The rearrangement joins TRBV7-2 to TRBJ1-5; no clear D. CDR1 is SGHTA, CDR2 FQGNSA, per germline. This CDR3 is built from 16 residues. V was cut by 1 base and J by 3 bases, with 13 bases left in between.

The sample holds a few counts of this clonotype. The rearrangement joins TRBV7-9 to TRBJ2-1; no definite D call. The V end was cut by 5 bases, the J end by 9 bases, with 11 bases between. The germline V gene encodes CDR1 SEHNR and CDR2 FQNEAQ (reference sequence). This CDR3 has 12 residues. CDR3 loop: CASSPILGEQFF. CDR3 DNA sequence: TGTGCCAGCAGCCCCATACTCGGTGAGCAGTTCTTC.

The rearrangement links TRBV5-1 to TRBJ1-1; D is undetermined. In germline, CDR1 is SGHRS, CDR2 YFSETQ. With 2 bases removed from V and 5 bases from J, the gap between germline ends came to 13 bases. CDR3 length: 14 amino acids. CDR3 region: CASSFIRRETEAFF. The CDR3 DNA reads TGCGCCAGCAGCTTTATACGGAGGGAGACTGAAGCTTTCTTT.

The chain links TRBV29-1 to TRBJ1-2; D call uncertain. The CDR3 sequence is 9 residues long. CDR1 and CDR2 from the germline V gene are SQVTM and ANQGSEA. Trimming pared 3 bases from V and 7 bases from J, leaving 3 bases between. The CDR3 is CSVDPGYTF. The CDR3 nucleotides read TGCAGCGTTGATCCTGGCTACACCTTC.